This T cell receptor beta chain was observed in a study of OX40 agonist ivuxolimab in advanced cancers. Clones were read by immunoSEQ multiplex PCR, and TCRdb kept only the in-frame ones, dropping some. The table records about 69,000 clones, roughly nine tenths of them present only once. A history of autoimmune disease or systemic immunosuppression excluded patients. Concerning this clone itself: Its matching antigen is unknown.

Study results and limitations: The 0.1-3.0 mg/kg partial responders had among the lowest clonal expansion.

The CDR3 loop spans 16 amino acids. V lost 2 bases, J lost 2 bases, and 15 bases lay in between. Germline CDR1 MGHDK, CDR2 SYGVNS. The TCR originated in an adult with an advanced solid tumor such as melanoma, head and neck, liver or kidney cancer. This rearrangement joins TRBV25-1 to TRBJ2-5, with D tentatively TRBD2 (6 bases). This specimen consisted of CD4+ or CD8+ T cells sorted from blood, obtained in a trial of the OX40 agonist ivuxolimab. The CDR3 here is CASSETPRGYQETQYF. For the CDR3, the DNA is TGTGCCAGCAGTGAAACACCTCGGGGGTATCAAGAGACCCAGTACTTC.